The rows below give T cell receptor beta chains drawn from one sample of a study of early stage breast cancer tumors. Produced via immunoSEQ multiplex PCR; TCRdb's table is partial and in-frame only. The sample lists about 72,000 clones, 79% occurring once. The sample taken for sequencing was blood. The source is a person in their sixties or seventies with breast cancer. The conserved cysteine and the conserved F or W are not part of the CDR3 here. Each record gives: V gene, J gene, CDR3 protein.

v_call: TRBV7-2
j_call: TRBJ1-1
cdr3_aa: ASSLGTEAF

v_call: TRBV7-3
j_call: TRBJ1-6
cdr3_aa: ASSLRGRENSPLH

v_call: TRBV5-4
j_call: TRBJ2-7
cdr3_aa: ASSLGQNYEQY

v_call: TRBV27
j_call: TRBJ1-2
cdr3_aa: ASRNTGAITYGYT

v_call: TRBV30
j_call: TRBJ2-5
cdr3_aa: ACNGGETQY

v_call: TRBV29-1
j_call: TRBJ2-3
cdr3_aa: SVNGQAGGLDTQY

v_call: TRBV10-3
j_call: TRBJ1-5
cdr3_aa: AITEGGLGSNQPQH

v_call: TRBV4-2
j_call: TRBJ2-7
cdr3_aa: ASSQDLAGGYEQY

v_call: TRBV5-4
j_call: TRBJ2-3
cdr3_aa: ASSPSVRETDTQY

v_call: TRBV19
j_call: TRBJ1-4
cdr3_aa: ATRERGAPEKLF

v_call: TRBV20-1
j_call: TRBJ1-1
cdr3_aa: SVYVNTEAF

v_call: TRBV7-5
j_call: TRBJ1-2
cdr3_aa: ARSPMRAYGYT

v_call: TRBV15
j_call: TRBJ2-1
cdr3_aa: ATRDRLAGVEQF

v_call: TRBV6-1
j_call: TRBJ2-7
cdr3_aa: ASSFGNRGEQY

v_call: TRBV25-1
j_call: TRBJ2-5
cdr3_aa: ASSEFVGGLRTQY

v_call: TRBV6-1
j_call: TRBJ2-7
cdr3_aa: ASSATVRAYEQY

v_call: TRBV5-4
j_call: TRBJ1-2
cdr3_aa: ASSPVGGLDGYT

v_call: TRBV7-9
j_call: TRBJ2-7
cdr3_aa: ASSSRFSYEQY

v_call: TRBV6-6
j_call: TRBJ1-3
cdr3_aa: ASSYSGQDDTIY

v_call: TRBV5-8
j_call: TRBJ2-1
cdr3_aa: ASSSSSGTGTPWEQF

v_call: TRBV27
j_call: TRBJ1-6
cdr3_aa: ASSPLRPTLKVSPLH

v_call: TRBV19
j_call: TRBJ1-2
cdr3_aa: ASSVDRGDGYT

v_call: TRBV5-1
j_call: TRBJ1-5
cdr3_aa: ASSYSPAGRGDQPQH

v_call: TRBV30
j_call: TRBJ1-1
cdr3_aa: AWSYRGNTEAF

v_call: TRBV6-1
j_call: TRBJ2-7
cdr3_aa: ASSEAMGGGDHEQY

v_call: TRBV30
j_call: TRBJ1-3
cdr3_aa: AWSLTVTGNTIY

v_call: TRBV18
j_call: TRBJ2-7
cdr3_aa: ASSREPGGEQY

v_call: TRBV27
j_call: TRBJ2-3
cdr3_aa: ASPFPRPRSTDTQY

v_call: TRBV5-1
j_call: TRBJ2-3
cdr3_aa: ASKPGVSTDTQY

v_call: TRBV5-1
j_call: TRBJ2-2
cdr3_aa: ASSLVPGRATGELF

v_call: TRBV6-5
j_call: TRBJ2-1
cdr3_aa: ATKGLSGSNEQF

v_call: TRBV5-4
j_call: TRBJ2-7
cdr3_aa: ASSLGKRGGDEQY

v_call: TRBV28
j_call: TRBJ2-3
cdr3_aa: ASRVKGDTQY

v_call: TRBV5-1
j_call: TRBJ1-4
cdr3_aa: ASSLGGGQEKLF

v_call: TRBV10-3
j_call: TRBJ2-7
cdr3_aa: AISATGQSYEQY

v_call: TRBV4-2
j_call: TRBJ2-5
cdr3_aa: ASSRGYQETQY

v_call: TRBV6-1
j_call: TRBJ2-7
cdr3_aa: ASSAVGGEQY

v_call: TRBV10-3
j_call: TRBJ2-5
cdr3_aa: AIIVAGRERETQY

v_call: TRBV5-6
j_call: TRBJ2-7
cdr3_aa: ASSLLGQGSHEQY

v_call: TRBV6-1
j_call: TRBJ1-2
cdr3_aa: ASSGDSRVKDGYT

v_call: TRBV7-8
j_call: TRBJ2-3
cdr3_aa: ASRGDTQY

v_call: TRBV7-2
j_call: TRBJ2-7
cdr3_aa: ASSLTSGSSYEQY

v_call: TRBV11-2
j_call: TRBJ2-3
cdr3_aa: ASSLGLAGLSTDTQY

v_call: TRBV11-3
j_call: TRBJ1-1
cdr3_aa: ASSLDTGGEAF

v_call: TRBV27
j_call: TRBJ1-2
cdr3_aa: ASSIHRAGGYT

v_call: TRBV27
j_call: TRBJ2-7
cdr3_aa: ASSFRQNYEQY

v_call: TRBV9
j_call: TRBJ1-2
cdr3_aa: ASSVEPGSGGYT

v_call: TRBV4-3
j_call: TRBJ2-7
cdr3_aa: ASSQETRADYEQY

v_call: TRBV2
j_call: TRBJ1-4
cdr3_aa: ASSEADRMSEKLF

v_call: TRBV18
j_call: TRBJ2-7
cdr3_aa: ASSPRDDEQY

v_call: TRBV7-3
j_call: TRBJ1-1
cdr3_aa: ASSLGASNTEAF

v_call: TRBV5-4
j_call: TRBJ2-5
cdr3_aa: ASSLALGSQETQY

v_call: TRBV5-1
j_call: TRBJ2-6
cdr3_aa: ASSLGPAGGLSTGANVLT

v_call: TRBV28
j_call: TRBJ1-3
cdr3_aa: ASRQTGSGNTIY

v_call: TRBV28
j_call: TRBJ1-1
cdr3_aa: ASSPGGLRSNTEAF

v_call: TRBV10-3
j_call: TRBJ2-7
cdr3_aa: AISGAAGSHYEQY